The clone carrying this TCR beta chain was recorded a few times. The CDR3 runs to 15 residues. Germline V gene lookup returns CDR1 MNHEY and CDR2 SVGEGT. V gave up 4 bases and J gave up 0 bases, with 10 bases separating them. These data belong to a study of T-cell memory formation after mild COVID-19. TCRdb independently ran MiXCR on the 5' RACE reads; one entry per CDR3 protein. Seen here are under 450,000 distinct CDR3 sequences, 20% to 25% observed once, and the top ten hold approximately 22%. V gene TRBV6-2 or TRBV6-3 combines with J gene TRBJ1-5, with D maybe TRBD1 (5 bases). The sample comprised PBMCs or a T cell subset sorted from them (not recorded which). This sequence originates from a man between 18 and 35 years old who had mild COVID-19 (a few samples of this study predate the infection). Cell type and time point are not known. The DNA for the CDR3 is TGTGCCAGCAGTTGCGGACACTATAGCAATCAGCCCCAGCATTTT. This translates into CASSCGHYSNQPQHF.